These T cell receptor beta chains were read from a single sample in a study of T cell responses to AZD1222 COVID-19 vaccine. The repertoire was sequenced with immunoSEQ multiplex PCR; TCRdb's copy has only in-frame clones and lacks some. Of 150,000 to 200,000 clones in the sample, approximately 89% are singletons; the top ten hold more than 0.9%. Source: peripheral blood, taken 28 days after the second AZD1222 dose. The receptor set was obtained from an adult who received the AZD1222 COVID-19 vaccine. CDR3s include the opening cysteine and the closing phenylalanine or tryptophan. A D gene is named only where the DNA matches it firmly. The listing skips clone size in some rows; elsewhere it reads once, few, many or a size class.

CASSPGNKAQPQHF | TGTGCCAGCTCCCCAGGGAATAAGGCTCAGCCCCAGCATTTT | TRBV18 | 14 | . | . | TRBJ1-5
CASSPEGGSGYGYTF | TGCGCCAGCAGCCCCGAGGGAGGGTCGGGGTATGGCTACACCTTC | TRBV5-1 | 15 | . | . | TRBJ1-2
CASSSISGRAYEQYF | TGTGCCAGCAGCTCCATTAGCGGGAGGGCCTACGAGCAGTACTTC | TRBV11-2 | 15 | . | TRBD2 | TRBJ2-7
CATSRDGRGNSPLHF | TGTGCCACCAGCAGAGATGGCAGGGGGAATTCACCCCTCCACTTT | TRBV15 | 15 | . | TRBD1 | TRBJ1-6
CASSEWTSLSGNTIYF | TGTGCCAGTAGTGAGTGGACATCTCTCTCTGGAAACACCATATATTTT | TRBV19 | 16 | . | . | TRBJ1-3
CASSQDSASGTYNEQFF | TGCGCCAGCAGCCAAGATTCGGCTAGCGGAACCTACAATGAGCAGTTCTTC | TRBV4-3 | 17 | . | TRBD2 | TRBJ2-1
CSVEAGAETQYF | TGCAGCGTTGAGGCAGGGGCAGAGACCCAGTACTTC | TRBV29-1 | 12 | once | . | TRBJ2-5
CASSIGSVGKDTQYF | TGTGCCAGTAGTATCGGAAGCGTCGGGAAAGATACGCAGTATTTT | TRBV19 | 15 | . | . | TRBJ2-3
CASSLFRVEDIRPNEQFF | TGTGCCAGCAGCTTATTTCGCGTTGAGGACATCCGGCCCAATGAGCAGTTCTTC | TRBV7-8 | 18 | . | . | TRBJ2-1
CASSSGQGYEQYF | TGTGCCAGCAGCTCGGGACAGGGCTACGAGCAGTACTTC | TRBV11-3 | 13 | . | TRBD1 | TRBJ2-7
CASSNLRDTLGETQYF | TGTGCCAGCAGTAACCTCCGGGACACCCTAGGAGAGACCCAGTACTTC | TRBV25-1 | 16 | . | . | TRBJ2-5
CASSLGPPSGGYQETQYF | TGTGCCAGCAGCTTAGGCCCACCTAGCGGCGGGTACCAAGAGACCCAGTACTTC | TRBV13 | 18 | . | TRBD2 | TRBJ2-5
CASSSQGAGTDTQYF | TGTGCCAGCAGTTCACAGGGGGCAGGGACAGATACGCAGTATTTT | TRBV6-2/TRBV6-3 | 15 | . | TRBD1 | TRBJ2-3
CASSPLTINTGELFF | TGTGCCAGCAGCCCTCTAACTATTAACACCGGGGAGCTGTTTTTT | TRBV7-2 | 15 | . | . | TRBJ2-2
CATLAPGGGQPQHF | TGTGCCACCCTTGCTCCAGGGGGCGGTCAGCCCCAGCATTTT | TRBV6-5 | 14 | . | TRBD1 | TRBJ1-5
CASSRGGDGGNTIYF | TGTGCCAGCAGCAGGGGGGGCGACGGTGGAAACACCATATATTTT | TRBV7-6 | 15 | once | . | TRBJ1-3
CASIGQDSYEQYF | TGTGCCAGCATCGGACAGGACTCCTACGAGCAGTACTTC | TRBV6-5 | 13 | . | TRBD1 | TRBJ2-7
CASRSGQLNNEQFF | TGTGCCAGCAGGTCCGGACAGCTAAACAATGAGCAGTTCTTC | TRBV13 | 14 | . | . | TRBJ2-1
CASSLIGPSSYNEQFF | TGTGCCAGCAGCTTGATCGGGCCTAGCTCCTACAATGAGCAGTTCTTC | TRBV5-6 | 16 | . | . | TRBJ2-1
CASSGDRGQPNSPLHF | TGTGCCAGCAGCGGTGACAGGGGACAGCCTAATTCACCCCTCCACTTT | TRBV7-9 | 16 | . | TRBD1 | TRBJ1-6
CASTIMGTDTQYF | TGTGCCAGCACGATTATGGGTACAGATACGCAGTATTTT | TRBV6-5 | 13 | once | . | TRBJ2-3
CASSYAGTGYGYTF | TGTGCCAGCAGTTACGCCGGGACAGGCTATGGCTACACCTTC | TRBV6-5 | 14 | . | TRBD1 | TRBJ1-2
CASSVGNRATDTQYF | TGTGCCAGCAGCGTAGGTAATCGGGCCACAGATACGCAGTATTTT | TRBV9 | 15 | . | . | TRBJ2-3
CASSTGTGGRRTQYF | TGTGCCAGCAGCACCGGGACAGGGGGGAGGAGGACCCAGTACTTC | TRBV7-9 | 15 | . | TRBD1 | TRBJ2-5
CASSQGRGSYEQYF | TGTGCCAGCAGCCAAGGTCGGGGGAGCTACGAGCAGTACTTC | TRBV3-1/TRBV3-2 | 14 | few | . | TRBJ2-7
CASSDRGQSDGYTF | TGTGCCAGCAGTGACAGGGGACAGTCAGATGGCTACACCTTC | TRBV6-1 | 14 | . | TRBD1 | TRBJ1-2
CASSLAGGIDTQYF | TGTGCCAGCAGCTTGGCAGGGGGCATAGATACGCAGTATTTT | TRBV7-8 | 14 | . | TRBD1 | TRBJ2-3
CASSRSTGPSGNTIYF | TGTGCCAGCAGCAGATCAACAGGTCCCTCTGGAAACACCATATATTTT | TRBV9 | 16 | . | . | TRBJ1-3
CASSPGDGNQPQHF | TGTGCCAGCTCCCCCGGGGACGGAAATCAGCCCCAGCATTTT | TRBV18 | 14 | . | . | TRBJ1-5
CASSESRSSYNEQFF | TGCGCCAGCAGCGAGAGCCGGAGCTCCTACAATGAGCAGTTCTTC | TRBV5-1 | 15 | . | . | TRBJ2-1
CASSPGTANTGELFF | TGTGCCAGCAGTCCCGGGACAGCGAACACCGGGGAGCTGTTTTTT | TRBV6-5 | 15 | large | TRBD1 | TRBJ2-2
CASSLWQGGLEQFF | TGTGCCAGCAGCTTATGGCAGGGGGGATTAGAACAGTTCTTC | TRBV7-2 | 14 | . | . | TRBJ2-1
CATEEVIGGYTF | TGTGCCACGGAGGAGGTAATTGGTGGCTACACCTTC | TRBV10-3 | 12 | . | . | TRBJ1-2
CASSTQPDRVNQPQHF | TGCGCCAGCAGCACCCAACCGGACAGGGTAAATCAGCCCCAGCATTTT | TRBV4-1 | 16 | . | TRBD1 | TRBJ1-5
CASSLFIDSPLHF | TGTGCCAGCAGCTTATTTATCGATTCACCCCTCCACTTT | TRBV5-4 | 13 | . | . | TRBJ1-6
CASSRSSYEQYF | TGTGCCAGCAGTCGGAGCTCCTACGAGCAGTACTTC | TRBV7-2 | 12 | . | . | TRBJ2-7
CASSPGTAHNSPLHF | TGTGCCAGCAGCCCAGGGACAGCACATAATTCACCCCTCCACTTT | TRBV9 | 15 | . | TRBD1 | TRBJ1-6
CASSLSGTNTGELFF | TGTGCCAGCAGTTTATCGGGAACGAACACCGGGGAGCTGTTTTTT | TRBV27 | 15 | . | . | TRBJ2-2
CASSLSRLGTEAFF | TGTGCCAGCAGCTTAAGCAGGTTGGGCACTGAAGCTTTCTTT | TRBV7-9 | 14 | . | . | TRBJ1-1
CASSLGSPGLAGDRYEQYF | TGTGCCAGCAGCTTAGGTAGCCCGGGACTAGCGGGGGACCGTTACGAGCAGTACTTC | TRBV7-2 | 19 | . | TRBD2 | TRBJ2-7
CASGKDSAQETQYF | TGTGCCAGCGGGAAGGACAGCGCCCAAGAGACCCAGTACTTC | TRBV6-5 | 14 | . | . | TRBJ2-5
CATSSQGRTYEQYF | TGTGCCACTTCTTCCCAGGGACGCACCTACGAGCAGTACTTC | TRBV5-8 | 14 | . | . | TRBJ2-7
CASSMGLVNTGELFF | TGTGCCAGTAGTATGGGACTAGTGAACACCGGGGAGCTGTTTTTT | TRBV19 | 15 | . | TRBD2 | TRBJ2-2
CSASSGTYEQYF | TGCAGTGCTAGTTCCGGGACCTACGAGCAGTACTTC | TRBV20-1 | 12 | . | . | TRBJ2-7
CASSPTEMNTEAFF | TGTGCCAGCTCACCAACGGAAATGAACACTGAAGCTTTCTTT | TRBV18 | 14 | . | . | TRBJ1-1
CASSLVLPGAGGELFF | TGTGCCAGCAGCTTAGTACTCCCGGGGGCGGGCGGGGAGCTGTTTTTT | TRBV7-2 | 16 | . | . | TRBJ2-2
CASSFVTVENTGELFF | TGTGCCAGCAGCTTTGTAACGGTGGAAAACACCGGGGAGCTGTTTTTT | TRBV7-9 | 16 | . | . | TRBJ2-2
CASSTRDRGSTQYF | TGTGCCAGCAGCACCCGAGACAGGGGATCAACCCAGTACTTC | TRBV11-2 | 14 | . | TRBD1 | TRBJ2-5
CASSLQGAVIAEAFF | TGTGCCAGCAGCTTACAGGGGGCCGTTATAGCTGAAGCTTTCTTT | TRBV2 | 15 | . | TRBD1 | TRBJ1-1
CASSRMRTAGELFF | TGTGCCAGCAGTCGGATGCGGACAGCCGGGGAGCTGTTTTTT | TRBV6-5 | 14 | . | . | TRBJ2-2
CASSYSNGPYPPTQYF | TGTGCCAGCAGTTACTCGAATGGTCCGTATCCCCCCACCCAGTACTTC | TRBV6-5 | 16 | . | . | TRBJ2-5